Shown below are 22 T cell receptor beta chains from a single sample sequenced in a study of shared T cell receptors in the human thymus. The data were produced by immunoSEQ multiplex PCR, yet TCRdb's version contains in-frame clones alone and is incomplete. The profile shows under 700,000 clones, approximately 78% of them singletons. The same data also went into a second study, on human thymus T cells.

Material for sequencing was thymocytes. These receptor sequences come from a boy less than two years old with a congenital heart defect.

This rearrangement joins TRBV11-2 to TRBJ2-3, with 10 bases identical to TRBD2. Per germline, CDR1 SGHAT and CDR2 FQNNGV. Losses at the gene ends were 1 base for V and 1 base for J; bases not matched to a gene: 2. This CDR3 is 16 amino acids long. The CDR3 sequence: CASSLGLAGGTDTQYF. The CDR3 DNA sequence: TGTGCCAGCAGCTTAGGGCTAGCGGGAGGCACAGATACGCAGTATTTT. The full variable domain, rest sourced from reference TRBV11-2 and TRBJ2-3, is EAGVAQSPRYKIIEKRQSVAFWCNPISGHATLYWYQQILGQGPKLLIQFQNNGVVDDSQLPKDRFSAERLKGVDSTLKIQPAKLEDSAVYLCASSLGLAGGTDTQYFGPGTRLTVL.

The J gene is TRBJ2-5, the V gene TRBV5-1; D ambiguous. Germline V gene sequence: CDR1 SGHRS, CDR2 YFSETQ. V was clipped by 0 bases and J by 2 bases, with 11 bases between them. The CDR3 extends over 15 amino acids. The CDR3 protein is CASSLGDSAQETQYF. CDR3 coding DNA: TGCGCCAGCAGCTTGGGAGACTCTGCGCAAGAGACCCAGTACTTC.

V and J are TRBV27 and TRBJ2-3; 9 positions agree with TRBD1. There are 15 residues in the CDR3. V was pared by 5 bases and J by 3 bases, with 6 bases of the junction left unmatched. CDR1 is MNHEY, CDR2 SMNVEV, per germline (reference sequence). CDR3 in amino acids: CASSPQTGGTDTQYF. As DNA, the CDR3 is TGTGCCAGCAGTCCTCAGACAGGGGGAACAGATACGCAGTATTTT.

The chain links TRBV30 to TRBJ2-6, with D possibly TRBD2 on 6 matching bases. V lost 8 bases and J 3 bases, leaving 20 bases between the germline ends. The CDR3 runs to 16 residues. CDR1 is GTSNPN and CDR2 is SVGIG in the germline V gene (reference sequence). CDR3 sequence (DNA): TGTGCCGGCCTTGCGGGACCTGGGTATGGGGCCAACGTCCTGACTTTC. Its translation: CAGLAGPGYGANVLTF.

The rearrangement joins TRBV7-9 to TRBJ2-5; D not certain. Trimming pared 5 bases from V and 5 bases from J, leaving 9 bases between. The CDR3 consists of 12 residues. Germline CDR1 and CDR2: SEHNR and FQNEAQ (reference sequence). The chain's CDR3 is CASSMTRETQYF. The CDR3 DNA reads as TGTGCCAGCAGCATGACGAGGGAGACCCAGTACTTC.

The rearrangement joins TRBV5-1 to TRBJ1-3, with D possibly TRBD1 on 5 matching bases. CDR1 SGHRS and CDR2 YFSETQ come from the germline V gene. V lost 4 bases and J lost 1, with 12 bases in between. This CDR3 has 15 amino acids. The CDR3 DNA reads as TGCGCCAGCAGCGGCGGGGCCGATTCTGGAAACACCATATATTTT. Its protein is CASSGGADSGNTIYF.

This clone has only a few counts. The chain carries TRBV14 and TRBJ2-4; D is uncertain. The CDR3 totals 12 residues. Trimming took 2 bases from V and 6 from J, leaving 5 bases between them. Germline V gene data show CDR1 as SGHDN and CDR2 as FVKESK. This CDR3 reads CASSQNRNIQYF. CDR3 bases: TGTGCCAGCAGCCAAAACAGAAACATTCAGTACTTC.

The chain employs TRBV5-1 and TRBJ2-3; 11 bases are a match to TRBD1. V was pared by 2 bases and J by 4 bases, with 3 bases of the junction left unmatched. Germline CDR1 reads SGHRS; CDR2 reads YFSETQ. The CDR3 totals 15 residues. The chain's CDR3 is CASSLTGQGADTQYF. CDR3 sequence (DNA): TGCGCCAGCAGCTTAACGGGACAGGGGGCAGATACGCAGTATTTT.

CDR3 sequence: CASPGLAGGEQYF. In DNA, the CDR3 is TGTGCCAGCCCGGGGTTAGCGGGAGGCGAGCAGTACTTC. The chain couples TRBV2 to TRBJ2-7; 10 bases line up with TRBD2. The J segment lost 6 bases and the V segment lost 8 bases, leaving 7 bases of the junction unmatched. CDR3 length equals 13 residues. CDR1 and CDR2 (germline): SNHLY, FYNNEI.

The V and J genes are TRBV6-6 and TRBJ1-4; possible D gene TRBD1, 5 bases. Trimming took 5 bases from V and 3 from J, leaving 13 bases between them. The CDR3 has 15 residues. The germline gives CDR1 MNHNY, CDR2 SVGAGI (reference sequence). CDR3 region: CASSKQEPANEKLFF. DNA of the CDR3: TGTGCCAGCAGTAAACAGGAGCCGGCTAATGAAAAACTGTTTTTT.

The CDR3 bases are TGTGCCAGTAGTATTCTTTACGGAGAATGGACACCTAAGTTCTATGGCTACACCTTC. Protein sequence: CASSILYGEWTPKFYGYTF. J is TRBJ1-2 and V is TRBV19; perhaps TRBD1 as D (5 bases). Trimming pared 3 bases from V and 4 bases from J, leaving 27 bases between. CDR1 is LNHDA and CDR2 is SQIVND in the germline V gene (reference sequence). CDR3 length equals 19 residues.

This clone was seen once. CDR3 residues: CASSLTTRTDSTEQYF. CDR3 DNA sequence: TGTGCCAGCAGCTTAACGACGAGGACAGATTCCACCGAGCAGTACTTC. This rearrangement joins TRBV11-2 to TRBJ2-7; maybe TRBD1 (6 bases). CDR3 length: 16 residues. V dropped 2 bases and J dropped 6 bases, with 20 bases sitting between them. The germline CDR1 and CDR2 sequences are SGHAT and FQNNGV.

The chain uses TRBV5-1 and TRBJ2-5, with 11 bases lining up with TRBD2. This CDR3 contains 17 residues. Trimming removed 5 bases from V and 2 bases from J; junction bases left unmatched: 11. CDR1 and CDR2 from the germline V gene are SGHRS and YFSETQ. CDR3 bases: TGCGCCAGCAGTCCCGAGCCGGGACTAGCGGTTCAAGAGACCCAGTACTTC. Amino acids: CASSPEPGLAVQETQYF.

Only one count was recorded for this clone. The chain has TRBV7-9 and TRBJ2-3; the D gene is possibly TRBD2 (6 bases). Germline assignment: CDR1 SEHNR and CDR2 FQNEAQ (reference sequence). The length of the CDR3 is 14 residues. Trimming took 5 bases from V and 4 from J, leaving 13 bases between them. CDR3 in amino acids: CASSLGGYADTQYF. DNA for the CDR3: TGTGCCAGCAGCCTCGGGGGATATGCAGATACGCAGTATTTT.

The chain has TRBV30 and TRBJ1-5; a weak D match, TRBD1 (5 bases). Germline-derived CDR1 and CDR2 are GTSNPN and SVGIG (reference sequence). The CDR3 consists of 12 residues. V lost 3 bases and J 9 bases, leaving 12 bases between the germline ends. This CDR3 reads CAWSVTQGPQHF. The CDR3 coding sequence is TGTGCCTGGAGCGTCACTCAGGGGCCCCAGCATTTT. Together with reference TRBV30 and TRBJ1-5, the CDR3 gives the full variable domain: SQTIHQWPATLVQPVGSPLSLECTVEGTSNPNLYWYRQAAGRGLQLLFYSVGIGQISSEVPQNLSASRPQDRQFILSSKKLLLSDSGFYLCAWSVTQGPQHFGDGTRLSIL.

The CDR3 reads CASSSPTSGGSYEQYF. DNA for the CDR3: TGTGCCAGCAGCTCCCCTACTAGCGGTGGGTCCTACGAGCAGTACTTC. This rearrangement joins TRBV5-4 to TRBJ2-7; TRBD2 aligns across 8 bases. Germline assignment: CDR1 SGHNT and CDR2 YYREEE (reference sequence). V gave up 3 bases and J gave up 1 base; unmatched junction bases: 9. There are 16 residues in the CDR3. Complete variable domain (other parts from reference TRBV5-4 and TRBJ2-7): ETGVTQSPTHLIKTRGQQVTLRCSSQSGHNTVSWYQQALGQGPQFIFQYYREEENGRGNFPPRFSGLQFPNYSSELNVNALELDDSALYLCASSSPTSGGSYEQYFGPGTRLTVT.

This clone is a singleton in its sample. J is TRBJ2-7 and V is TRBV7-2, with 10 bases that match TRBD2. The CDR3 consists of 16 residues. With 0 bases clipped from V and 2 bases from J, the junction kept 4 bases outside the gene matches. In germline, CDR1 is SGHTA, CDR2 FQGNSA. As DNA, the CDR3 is TGTGCCAGCAGCTTAGCGCTAGCGGGAGTCCCCTACGAGCAGTACTTC. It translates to CASSLALAGVPYEQYF.

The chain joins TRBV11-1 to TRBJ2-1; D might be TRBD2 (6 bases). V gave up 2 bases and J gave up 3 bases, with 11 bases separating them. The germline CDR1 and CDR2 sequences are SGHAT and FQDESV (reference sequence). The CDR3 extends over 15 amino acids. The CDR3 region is CASSLLGLIYNEQFF. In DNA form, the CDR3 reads TGTGCCAGCAGCTTACTGGGACTGATCTACAATGAGCAGTTCTTC.

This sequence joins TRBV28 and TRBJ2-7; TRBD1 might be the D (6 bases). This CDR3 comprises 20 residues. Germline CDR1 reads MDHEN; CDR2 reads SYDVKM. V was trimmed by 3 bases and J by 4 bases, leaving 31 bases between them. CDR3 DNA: TGTGCCAGCAGTTTTTCCCTAGGACAGCTTTTCTGGACCCTTAAATACGAGCAGTACTTC. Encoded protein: CASSFSLGQLFWTLKYEQYF.

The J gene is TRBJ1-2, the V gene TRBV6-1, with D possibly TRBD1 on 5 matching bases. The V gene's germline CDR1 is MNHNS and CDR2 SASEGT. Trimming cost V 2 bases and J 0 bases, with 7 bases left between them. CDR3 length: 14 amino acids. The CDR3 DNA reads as TGTGCCAGCAGTGAAAGGGGTCCTAACTATGGCTACACCTTC. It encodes CASSERGPNYGYTF.

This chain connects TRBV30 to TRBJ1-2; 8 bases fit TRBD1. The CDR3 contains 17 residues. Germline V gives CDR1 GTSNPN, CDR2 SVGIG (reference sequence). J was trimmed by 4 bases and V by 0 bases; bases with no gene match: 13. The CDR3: CAWSVQVGQGIPYGYTF. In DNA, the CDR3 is TGTGCCTGGAGTGTACAGGTTGGACAGGGAATTCCCTATGGCTACACCTTC.

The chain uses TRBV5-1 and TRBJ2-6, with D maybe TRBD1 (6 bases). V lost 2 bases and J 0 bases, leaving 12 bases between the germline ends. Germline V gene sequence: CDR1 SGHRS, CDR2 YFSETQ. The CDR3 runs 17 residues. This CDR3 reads CASSLNRVGSGANVLTF. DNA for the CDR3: TGCGCCAGCAGCTTAAACAGGGTTGGCTCTGGGGCCAACGTCCTGACTTTC.